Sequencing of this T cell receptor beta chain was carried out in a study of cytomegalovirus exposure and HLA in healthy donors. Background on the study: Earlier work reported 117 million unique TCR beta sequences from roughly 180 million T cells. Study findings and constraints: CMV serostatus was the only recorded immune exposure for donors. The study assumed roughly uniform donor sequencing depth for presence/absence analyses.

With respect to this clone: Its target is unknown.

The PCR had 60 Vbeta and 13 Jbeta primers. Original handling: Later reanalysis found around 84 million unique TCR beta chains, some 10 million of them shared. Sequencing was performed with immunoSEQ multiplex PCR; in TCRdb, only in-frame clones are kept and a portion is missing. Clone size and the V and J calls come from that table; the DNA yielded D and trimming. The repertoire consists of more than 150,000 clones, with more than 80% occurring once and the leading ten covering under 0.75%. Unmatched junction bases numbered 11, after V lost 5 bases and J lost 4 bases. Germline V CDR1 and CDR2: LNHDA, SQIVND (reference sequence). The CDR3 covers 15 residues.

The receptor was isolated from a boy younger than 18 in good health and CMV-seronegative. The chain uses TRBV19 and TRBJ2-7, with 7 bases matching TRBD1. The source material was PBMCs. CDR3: CASSPLDREGYEQYF. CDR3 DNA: TGTGCCAGTAGTCCCCTTGACAGGGAAGGTTACGAGCAGTACTTC.